The 30 T cell receptor beta chains given below trace back to one sample, sequenced in a study of OX40 agonist ivuxolimab in advanced cancers. Sequencing used immunoSEQ multiplex PCR; TCRdb keeps in-frame clones, though not all of them. The repertoire includes about 46,000 clones, roughly 91% of them detected once, and roughly 4.4% sits in the top ten. The input for sequencing was CD4+ or CD8+ T cells sorted from blood, taken in a trial of the OX40 agonist ivuxolimab. The receptors derive from an adult with an advanced solid tumor such as melanoma, head and neck, liver or kidney cancer.

This clone appeared a single time. The V gene is TRBV12-5, the J gene TRBJ1-1, with a weak D call TRBD1 (5 bases). This CDR3 is built from 13 residues. V was pared by 2 bases and J by 6 bases, with 10 bases between. Germline-derived CDR1 and CDR2 are LGHNT and FRNRAP. Here the CDR3 reads CASGLWAGSEAFF. The CDR3 region has the DNA TGTGCTAGTGGTTTGTGGGCAGGGTCTGAAGCTTTCTTT.

The V call is TRBV7-8, the J call TRBJ1-6, with D hard to call. V was clipped by 5 bases and J by 0 bases, with 8 bases between them. Germline-derived CDR1 and CDR2 are SGHVS and FQNEAQ. CDR3 size: 15 residues. CDR3 DNA sequence: TGTGCCAGCAGCCCGGGAAGCTCCTATAATTCACCCCTCCACTTT. This sequence encodes CASSPGSSYNSPLHF.

The rearrangement joins TRBV4-3 to TRBJ1-1; D remains unclear. This CDR3 is built from 13 residues. V was shortened by 4 bases and J by 1 base, with 7 bases between the two germline ends. Germline V CDR1 and CDR2: LGHNA, YSLEER. The CDR3 sequence: CASSRMKNTEAFF. The CDR3 nucleotides are TGCGCCAGCAGCCGTATGAAGAACACTGAAGCTTTCTTT.

The chain combines TRBV29-1 with TRBJ1-1; maybe TRBD1 (5 bases). CDR1 is SQVTM, CDR2 ANQGSEA, per germline. CDR3 size: 13 residues. V was shortened by 4 bases and J by 4 bases, with 13 bases between the two germline ends. CDR3 nucleotide sequence: TGCAGCGTTGCCTTCGGCGGGACCACTGAAGCTTTCTTT. Its protein is CSVAFGGTTEAFF.

The genes are TRBV5-5 and TRBJ1-5; D may be TRBD1 (6 bases). CDR3 length equals 14 residues. Germline CDR1 is SGHKS and CDR2 is YYEKEE (reference sequence). Trimming removed 0 bases at V and 2 bases at J, with 6 bases between. DNA for the CDR3: TGTGCCAGCAGCTTGGAGGGGGGCAATCAGCCCCAGCATTTT. It translates to CASSLEGGNQPQHF.

The rearrangement uses TRBV13 and TRBJ2-3; TRBD2 agrees at 8 bases. This CDR3 has 15 amino acids. Germline-derived CDR1 and CDR2 are PRHDT and FYEKMQ (reference sequence). V dropped 5 bases and J dropped 2; count of bases not matched to a gene: 6. The CDR3 region is CASSPRGGHTDTQYF. The CDR3 region has the DNA TGTGCCAGCAGCCCCCGGGGGGGTCACACAGATACGCAGTATTTT.

V gene TRBV6-1 combines with J gene TRBJ2-7; TRBD1 matches at 8 bases. Germline loops: CDR1 MNHNS, CDR2 SASEGT. The CDR3 is made up of 11 amino acids. V shed 10 bases, J shed 6 bases, and the junction held 5 bases outside the gene matches. The CDR3 is CATLDRGEQYV. As DNA, the CDR3 is TGTGCCACCTTAGACAGGGGCGAGCAGTACGTC.

V is TRBV14 and J is TRBJ2-5; D is undetermined. V was trimmed by 0 bases and J by 7 bases, leaving 12 bases between them. This CDR3 has 14 amino acids. Germline V gene lookup returns CDR1 SGHDN and CDR2 FVKESK. The CDR3, as DNA: TGTGCCAGCAGCCAAGATGCCAATTTCAGGACCCAGTACTTC. Amino acid sequence: CASSQDANFRTQYF. Filled out from reference TRBV14 and TRBJ2-5, the complete variable domain reads EAGVTQFPSHSVIEKGQTVTLRCDPISGHDNLYWYRRVMGKEIKFLLHFVKESKQDESGMPNNRFLAERTGGTYSTLKVQPAELEDSGVYFCASSQDANFRTQYFGPGTRLLVL.

V usage is TRBV2 and J usage is TRBJ1-5; D is perhaps TRBD1 (5 bases). V shed 4 bases and J shed 7 bases, with 20 bases lying between them. The CDR3 extends over 16 amino acids. Germline V CDR1 and CDR2: SNHLY, FYNNEI. This CDR3 reads CASSGPDTYREQPQHF. DNA of the CDR3: TGTGCCAGCAGTGGACCGGACACCTACCGGGAGCAGCCCCAGCATTTT.

The chain recombines TRBV27 with TRBJ2-3; 9 bases are shared with TRBD1. Per germline, CDR1 MNHEY and CDR2 SMNVEV (reference sequence). Germline trimming cut 5 bases from V and 5 bases from J; bases unmatched to any gene: 8. The CDR3 spans 15 residues. In DNA form, the CDR3 reads TGTGCCAGCAGTAACCTACAGGGGGCGAAAGATACGCAGTATTTT. Its translation is CASSNLQGAKDTQYF.

In this sample, this clone turned up a few times. The CDR3, as DNA: TGTGCCAGTAGTATAGGGTCCGTGAACACTGAAGCTTTCTTT. Protein: CASSIGSVNTEAFF. The V and J genes are TRBV19 and TRBJ1-1; D is undetermined. The CDR3 has 14 residues. V was cut by 1 base and J by 0 bases, with 6 bases left in between. Germline V CDR1 and CDR2: LNHDA, SQIVND (reference sequence).

The chain employs TRBV7-3 and TRBJ2-7, with 14 bases that match TRBD2. The CDR3 sequence is 14 residues long. Trimming removed 5 bases from V and 6 bases from J; junction bases left unmatched: 3. The V gene's germline CDR1 is SGHTA and CDR2 FQGTGA. CDR3 nucleotide sequence: TGTGCCAGCAGCCCGGGACTAGCGGGAGTCGAGCAGTACTTC. Translation gives CASSPGLAGVEQYF.

Note on this clone: At the DNA level, this CDR3 is encoded by other sequences in the same sample as well. The chain carries TRBV7-9 and TRBJ1-2; D gene uncertain. Germline V gives CDR1 SEHNR, CDR2 FQNEAQ (reference sequence). The CDR3 is 13 residues long. Trimming cost V 1 base and J 4 bases, with 7 bases left between them. CDR3 residues: CASSLGGSYGYTF. The CDR3 DNA follows: TGTGCCAGCAGCTTAGGTGGCAGCTATGGCTACACCTTC. The full variable domain, with the rest looked up from reference TRBV7-9 and TRBJ1-2, is DTGVSQNPRHKITKRGQNVTFRCDPISEHNRLYWYRQTLGQGPEFLTYFQNEAQLEKSRLLSDRFSAERPKGSFSTLEIQRTEQGDSAMYLCASSLGGSYGYTFGSGTRLTVV.

The rearrangement joins TRBV4-2 to TRBJ2-1; the match to TRBD2 covers 7 bases. The CDR3 consists of 16 residues. Germline CDR1 LGHNA, CDR2 YNFKEQ. V lost 2 bases and J lost 6; bases outside the gene matches: 10. CDR3 in DNA: TGTGCCAGCAGCCAATCCGGCGGGACTATCCGCAATGAGCAGTTCTTC. Translated: CASSQSGGTIRNEQFF.

As regards this clone: This specimen includes other DNA sequences encoding the same CDR3. The V gene is TRBV11-2, the J gene TRBJ2-1; no clear D. Germline values: CDR1 SGHAT, CDR2 FQNNGV. Trimming removed 1 base at V and 4 bases at J, with 2 bases between. This CDR3 contains 12 residues. The CDR3 loop is CASSLGYNEQFF. In DNA form, the CDR3 reads TGTGCCAGCAGCTTAGGTTACAATGAGCAGTTCTTC.

This chain uses TRBV7-2 with TRBJ2-7; TRBD2 matches 11 bases. Trimming took 2 bases from V and 6 from J; bases not matched to a gene: 6. This CDR3 has 15 residues. Germline CDR1 and CDR2: SGHTA and FQGNSA. CDR3 in DNA: TGTGCCAGCAGCTTAACTAGCGGGAGTACCGTCGAGCAGTACTTC. Amino acid sequence: CASSLTSGSTVEQYF.

The chain recombines TRBV10-3 with TRBJ2-7, with D hard to call. Germline-derived CDR1 and CDR2 are ENHRY and SYGVKD. There are 11 residues in the CDR3. Trimming removed 7 bases from V and 4 bases from J, with 8 bases in between. CDR3 coding DNA: TGTGCCATCACCGACGGATACGAGCAGTACTTC. Its translation is CAITDGYEQYF.

The J gene is TRBJ2-3, the V gene TRBV19; D unresolved. The germline V gene encodes CDR1 LNHDA and CDR2 SQIVND (reference sequence). The CDR3 is made up of 15 amino acids. With 3 bases removed from V and 0 bases from J, the gap between germline ends came to 10 bases. The CDR3 bases are TGTGCCAGTAGTATGGATATTACTAGCACAGATACGCAGTATTTT. It specifies CASSMDITSTDTQYF.

The rearrangement links TRBV6-5 to TRBJ2-5; unclear D gene. V lost 4 bases, J lost 5 bases, and 5 bases lay in between. Per the germline V gene, CDR1 is MNHEY and CDR2 is SVGAGI. The CDR3 length is 11 residues. CDR3: CASSSLETQYF. In DNA, the CDR3 is TGTGCCAGCAGTTCCTTGGAGACCCAGTACTTC.

This clone has only one observation. The V gene is TRBV27, the J gene TRBJ2-1; TRBD2 might be the D (5 bases). Germline V lookup: CDR1 MNHEY, CDR2 SMNVEV (reference sequence). This CDR3 comprises 14 residues. Trimming shortened V by 5 bases and J by 6 bases, and 14 bases separated the two germline ends. The DNA of the CDR3 is TGTGCCAGCAGTACAACATCGGGGATCAATGAGCAGTTCTTC. Its protein is CASSTTSGINEQFF.

The chain couples TRBV4-1 to TRBJ2-1; D may be TRBD1 (5 bases). Germline loops: CDR1 MGHRA, CDR2 YSYEKL. The CDR3 totals 15 residues. V shed 1 base and J shed 5 bases, with 12 bases lying between them. The CDR3 bases are TGCGCCAGCAGCCAAGTGAGGACACCTGACAATGAGCAGTTCTTC. Translated, it gives CASSQVRTPDNEQFF.

V usage is TRBV27 and J usage is TRBJ2-5; D unclear. The V gene's germline CDR1 is MNHEY and CDR2 SMNVEV (reference sequence). CDR3 length equals 13 residues. Deletions cut 5 bases from V and 7 bases from J, with 14 bases between. DNA of the CDR3: TGTGCCAGCAGTGCCGCGAGTTTTGGGACCCAGTACTTC. This gives the protein CASSAASFGTQYF.

The genes are TRBV15 and TRBJ2-1; no clear D. The germline V gene encodes CDR1 LNHNV and CDR2 YYDKDF (reference sequence). Trimming cost V 1 base and J 4 bases, with 5 bases left between them. The CDR3 totals 13 residues. The CDR3 protein is CATSRVFYNEQFF. As DNA, the CDR3 is TGTGCCACCAGCAGAGTATTTTACAATGAGCAGTTCTTC.

The V call is TRBV4-1, the J call TRBJ2-1, with 11 bases that match TRBD2. V shed 4 bases, J shed 1 base, and the junction held 6 bases outside the gene matches. This CDR3 spans 17 amino acids. Per germline, CDR1 MGHRA and CDR2 YSYEKL. The CDR3 region is CASSRLLAGGSYNEQFF. CDR3 nucleotide sequence: TGCGCCAGCAGCCGATTGCTAGCGGGGGGTTCCTACAATGAGCAGTTCTTC.

This clone was observed a handful of times. The V call is TRBV7-9, the J call TRBJ2-7; no firm D call. Germline loops: CDR1 SEHNR, CDR2 FQNEAQ (reference sequence). The CDR3 extends over 10 amino acids. V was cut by 5 bases and J by 5 bases, with 4 bases left in between. DNA for the CDR3: TGTGCCAGCAGCGGGGACGAGCAGTACTTC. As protein: CASSGDEQYF.

The V gene is TRBV7-2, the J gene TRBJ2-7; D is uncertain. The CDR3 is made up of 13 amino acids. Germline V lookup: CDR1 SGHTA, CDR2 FQGNSA. V dropped 4 bases and J dropped 5 bases, with 12 bases sitting between them. In DNA, the CDR3 is TGTGCCAGCAGCTGGCCGATCGGCGACGAGCAGTACTTC. It specifies CASSWPIGDEQYF.

The chain recombines TRBV1 with TRBJ1-1; TRBD1 is the table's D call, not checked against the DNA. TRBV1 is designated a pseudogene. This CDR3 is built from 15 residues. CDR3 residues: CTSSQTGQENTEAFF. The CDR3 DNA is TGCACCAGCAGCCAGACGGGACAAGAGAACACTGAAGCTTTCTTT.

V and J are TRBV13 and TRBJ2-4; unclear D gene. CDR1 and CDR2 (germline): PRHDT, FYEKMQ (reference sequence). V lost 5 bases to trimming and J lost 0 bases, with 11 bases between them. The CDR3 sequence is 15 residues long. The CDR3 loop is CASSPRVLAKNIQYF. The CDR3 DNA is TGTGCCAGCAGCCCCCGTGTCTTAGCCAAAAACATTCAGTACTTC.

About this clone itself: An end of the junction does not agree with germline; a read error may underlie this. The chain joins TRBV7-9 to TRBJ2-4, with 7 bases identical to TRBD2. The CDR3 is 14 amino acids. CDR1 is SEHNR and CDR2 is FQNEAQ in the germline V gene (reference sequence). The CDR3: CASSLGDWRESQRF. The CDR3 coding sequence is TGTGCCAGCAGCTTGGGGGACTGGCGGGAGTCTCAGAGGTTC.

The gene calls are TRBV4-1 and TRBJ2-1; D is ambiguous. The V end was cut by 1 base, the J end by 8 bases, with 3 bases between. In germline, CDR1 is MGHRA, CDR2 YSYEKL. The CDR3 contains 11 residues. The DNA for the CDR3 is TGCGCCAGCAGCCAAGCAGATGAGCAGTTCTTC. It codes for CASSQADEQFF.